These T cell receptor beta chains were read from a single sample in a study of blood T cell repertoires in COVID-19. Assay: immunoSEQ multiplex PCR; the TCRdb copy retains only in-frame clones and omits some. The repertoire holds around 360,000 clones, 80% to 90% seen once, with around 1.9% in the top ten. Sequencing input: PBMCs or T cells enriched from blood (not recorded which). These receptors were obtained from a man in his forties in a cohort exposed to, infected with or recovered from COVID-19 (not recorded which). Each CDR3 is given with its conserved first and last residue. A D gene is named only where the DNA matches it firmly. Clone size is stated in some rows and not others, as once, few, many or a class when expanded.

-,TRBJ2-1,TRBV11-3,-,TGTGCCAGCAGCTTAGGGGCCCCAACCTACAATGAGCAGTTCTTC,CASSLGAPTYNEQFF
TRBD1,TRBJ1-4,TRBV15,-,TGTGCCACCAGCCGCCGGGACAGTAATGAAAAACTGTTTTTT,CATSRRDSNEKLFF
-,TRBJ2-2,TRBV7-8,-,TGTGCCAGCAGCTTTAAGCGGGCAGGCACCGGGGAGCTGTTTTTT,CASSFKRAGTGELFF
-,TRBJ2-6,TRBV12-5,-,TGTGCTAGTGGTTTGAGTGCAGGCTCCTCTGGGGCCAACGTCCTGACTTTC,CASGLSAGSSGANVLTF
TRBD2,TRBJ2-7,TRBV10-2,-,TGCGCCAGCAGACTAGCGGGAGAGGTGGAGCAGTACTTC,CASRLAGEVEQYF
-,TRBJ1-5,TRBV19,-,TGTGCCGCCAGAGACGGGTTTAGCAATCAGCCCCAGCATTTT,CAARDGFSNQPQHF
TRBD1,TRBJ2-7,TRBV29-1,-,TGCAGCGTTGAGGGACAGGGGGCGATCTACAGGTCCTACGAGCAGTACTTC,CSVEGQGAIYRSYEQYF
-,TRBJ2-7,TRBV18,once,TGTGCCAGCTCACCCCAGGACTCCTACGAGCAGTACTTC,CASSPQDSYEQYF
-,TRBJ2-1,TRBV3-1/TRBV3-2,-,TGTGCCAGCAGCCACGTCCTAGATGAGCAGTTCTTC,CASSHVLDEQFF
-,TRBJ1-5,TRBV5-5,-,TGTGCCAGCAGCTTAGCAGGGGTTATCCCTCAGCCCCAGCATTTT,CASSLAGVIPQPQHF